This TCR beta chain was identified in a study of CD8 T cells in ankylosing spondylitis. Findings and caveats of the study: In ankylosing spondylitis patients, matched synovial fluid reportedly showed significant enrichment of disease-linked clones. Ankylosing spondylitis blood appeared to be characterized by a TCR beta motif of several highly homologous variants. Reports of some motif variants in reactive arthritis synovial fluid and blood predate this one.

In making TCR beta libraries, quantitative 5'-RACE with molecular barcodes was used. MiXCR, applied by TCRdb to the 5' RACE reads, yields one record per CDR3 protein. The data hold hundreds of thousands of distinct CDR3 sequences, with approximately 12% observed a single time. The germline gives CDR1 DFQATT, CDR2 SNEGSKA (reference sequence). There are 14 residues in the CDR3. Between the trimmed V and J ends, which lost 5 bases and 0 bases, there was a span of 13 bases. The sample holds many counts of this clonotype. Its antigen is unknown. The receptor comes from a male donor with ankylosing spondylitis. The source material was blood, either unsorted or a sorted T cell fraction (not recorded which). This chain connects TRBV20-1 to TRBJ2-5; D not certain. The CDR3 here is CSARPLGYQETQYF. The CDR3 DNA sequence: TGCAGTGCTCGACCCCTAGGGTACCAAGAGACCCAGTACTTC.